This T cell receptor (beta chain) derives from a study of cytomegalovirus exposure and HLA in healthy donors. This PCR relied on a set of 60 Vbeta primers and 13 Jbeta primers. Sequencing was performed with immunoSEQ multiplex PCR; in TCRdb, only in-frame clones are kept and a portion is missing. The repertoire holds over 110,000 clones, 70% to 80% seen once, with about 2.5% in the top ten. A single count supports this clone. Its antigen is as yet unknown. Germline CDR1 is MRHNA and CDR2 is SNTAGT. The CDR3 sequence is 14 residues long. V was clipped by 4 bases and J by 6 bases; unmatched bases: 7. Notes on the study in general: In a later analysis, donors in an Asian-associated ancestry cluster reportedly had fewer N-insertions in productive TCRs than the cohort mean.

The chain uses TRBV6-4 and TRBJ1-2; TRBD1 matches 8 bases. The specimen was PBMCs. The receptor's source is a woman aged 18-29 years in good health and CMV-seropositive. CDR3 coding DNA: TGTGCCAGCAGTGCCGACAGGGGTGTTCATGGCTACACCTTC. Its protein product is CASSADRGVHGYTF.